The 22 T cell receptor gamma chains below all came from one sample that was sequenced in a study of human gamma delta and Vdelta1 T cells. TCRdb re-called clones from the PCR reads using CATT. This repertoire shows 4,000 to 5,000 gamma-chain clones, 25% to 35% found once; its top ten account for just under 3%. These receptors lack a known antigen. Specimen: Vdelta1 gamma-delta T cells from blood grown in culture (DOT cells). These receptors all stem from a human donor in good health.

V usage is TRGV2 and J usage is TRGJ1 or TRGJ2. The trim removed 0 bases at V and 7 bases at J, leaving 12 bases unmatched. This CDR3 region has 15 residues. From germline, CDR1 is EGSNGY and CDR2 YDSYNSKV. CDR3 DNA sequence: TGTGCCACCTGGGACGGGCCCTTATCAGGATATAAGAAACTCTTT. Its translation is CATWDGPLSGYKKLF.

The rearrangement uses TRGV4 and TRGJ1 or TRGJ2. The CDR3 runs to 14 residues. Germline V gives CDR1 EGSTGY, CDR2 YDSYTSSV. With V trimmed by 4 bases and J by 3 bases, 9 bases remained unmatched. The DNA for the CDR3 is TGTGCCACCTGGGACGGGCGGGCTTATTATAAGAAACTCTTT. Protein sequence: CATWDGRAYYKKLF.

This clone was recorded once. A read error may be the cause here, since a much bigger clone is one base away. The chain has TRGV3 and TRGJP2. The length of the CDR3 is 13 residues. Germline assignment: CDR1 VTNTFY and CDR2 YDVSTARD (reference sequence). V lost 6 bases to trimming and J lost 4 bases; unmatched junction nucleotides: 5. CDR3 loop: CATWNDSDWIKTF. CDR3 in DNA: TGTGCCACCTGGAACGATAGTGATTGGATCAAGACGTTT.

The chain combines TRGV3 with TRGJ1 or TRGJ2. The CDR3 has 15 amino acids. Germline CDR1 VTNTFY, CDR2 YDVSTARD (reference sequence). Trimming took 2 bases from V and 9 from J; bases not matched to a gene: 16. The CDR3 sequence is CATWDTPTSSRKKLF. DNA for the CDR3: TGTGCCACCTGGGACACCCCAACCTCTTCGCGTAAGAAACTCTTT.

Details on this clone: The same CDR3 arises from other DNA sequences in this sample as well. The gene calls are TRGV4 and TRGJ1 or TRGJ2. This CDR3 has 13 residues. J was trimmed by 3 bases and V by 0 bases; bases with no gene match: 2. Germline CDR1 reads EGSTGY; CDR2 reads YDSYTSSV. CDR3 sequence (DNA): TGTGCCACCTGGGATGGGCTTTATTATAAGAAACTCTTT. Protein: CATWDGLYYKKLF.

The chain combines TRGV8 with TRGJ1 or TRGJ2. The CDR3 runs 13 residues. Germline CDR1 reads VENAVY; CDR2 reads YDSYNSRV. V lost 5 bases and J lost 0; bases outside the gene matches: 4. The CDR3 bases are TGTGCCACCTGGGCCCTGAATTATTATAAGAAACTCTTT. Translation gives CATWALNYYKKLF.

Details on this clone: This sequence may be a read error, since a much larger clone differs from it by one base. This sequence joins TRGV2 and TRGJ1 or TRGJ2. V trimming: 2 bases; J trimming: 2 bases; junction bases outside the gene matches: 3. The CDR3 length is 13 residues. The germline V gene has CDR1 EGSNGY and CDR2 YDSYNSKV. This CDR3 reads CATWDAHYYKKLF. CDR3 DNA sequence: TGTGCCACCTGGGACGCTCATTATTATAAGAAACTCTTT.

This rearrangement joins TRGV2 to TRGJ1 or TRGJ2. The CDR3 consists of 12 residues. Germline CDR1 is EGSNGY and CDR2 is YDSYNSKV. V lost 0 bases, J lost 11 bases, and 7 bases stayed unmatched. CDR3 DNA: TGTGCCACCTGGGACGGGCGAGGAGAGAAACTCTTT. Amino acids: CATWDGRGEKLF.

This chain connects TRGV5 to TRGJ1 or TRGJ2. V dropped 0 bases and J dropped 7; count of bases not matched to a gene: 15. Per the germline V gene, CDR1 is VINAFY and CDR2 is YDVSNSKD. The CDR3 covers 16 residues. The CDR3 reads CATWDRVLGSGYKKLF. The CDR3 DNA reads TGTGCCACCTGGGACAGGGTACTTGGCTCTGGGTATAAGAAACTCTTT.

This clone is medium-sized in the sample. Other DNA sequences within the sample encode an identical CDR3. The rearrangement joins TRGV2 to TRGJ1 or TRGJ2. Germline V gives CDR1 EGSNGY, CDR2 YDSYNSKV. The V segment lost 0 bases and the J segment 0 bases; nucleotides outside the gene matches: 2. CDR3 length: 14 amino acids. CDR3 residues: CATWDGQNYYKKLF. Written as DNA, the CDR3 is TGTGCCACCTGGGACGGGCAGAATTATTATAAGAAACTCTTT.

The chain joins TRGV2 to TRGJP2. Germline-derived CDR1 and CDR2 are EGSNGY and YDSYNSKV. The V segment lost 0 bases and the J segment 5 bases; nucleotides outside the gene matches: 9. CDR3 length: 16 residues. The CDR3 loop is CATWDGLWVSDWIKTF. CDR3 bases: TGTGCCACCTGGGACGGGCTGTGGGTGAGTGATTGGATCAAGACGTTT.

V is TRGV2 and J is TRGJP2. The germline V gene encodes CDR1 EGSNGY and CDR2 YDSYNSKV. The CDR3 covers 17 residues. V trimming: 0 bases; J trimming: 1 base; junction bases outside the gene matches: 8. For the CDR3, the DNA is TGTGCCACCTGGGACGGGCCGAGGTGTAGTAGTGATTGGATCAAGACGTTT. Its translation is CATWDGPRCSSDWIKTF.

The V gene is TRGV3, the J gene TRGJ1 or TRGJ2. Trimming at V came to 4 bases and at J to 5 bases, leaving 2 bases not matched to a gene. This CDR3 is 11 amino acids long. The germline gives CDR1 VTNTFY, CDR2 YDVSTARD (reference sequence). The CDR3 nucleotides read TGTGCCACCTGGGAGCATTATAAGAAACTCTTT. It translates to CATWEHYKKLF.

This clone was seen only a few times. V gene TRGV5 combines with J gene TRGJ1 or TRGJ2. The germline V gene encodes CDR1 VINAFY and CDR2 YDVSNSKD. The CDR3 contains 15 residues. J gave up 0 bases and V 0 bases, and 5 bases lay outside the gene matches. CDR3 protein: CATWDRPRNYYKKLF. CDR3 DNA sequence: TGTGCCACCTGGGACAGGCCCCGGAATTATTATAAGAAACTCTTT.

The chain joins TRGV2 to TRGJ1 or TRGJ2. The CDR3 contains 15 residues. CDR1 and CDR2 (germline): EGSNGY, YDSYNSKV. V was pared by 2 bases and J by 0 bases, with 7 bases of the junction left unmatched. The CDR3 DNA follows: TGTGCCACCTGGGACGCTCATTCGAATTATTATAAGAAACTCTTT. Translation gives CATWDAHSNYYKKLF.

This clone was counted between two and nine times. The chain links TRGV8 to TRGJP2. V was pared by 0 bases and J by 3 bases, with 7 bases of the junction left unmatched. CDR1 is VENAVY, CDR2 YDSYNSRV, per germline. The CDR3 contains 16 residues. This CDR3 is CATWDRPGGSDWIKTF. The CDR3 DNA sequence: TGTGCCACCTGGGATAGGCCCGGAGGTAGTGATTGGATCAAGACGTTT.

In regard to this clone: A clone one base away is much larger, so this may be a read error. Other DNA sequences from this sample encode an identical CDR3 as well. This chain joins TRGV4 and TRGJ1 or TRGJ2. The CDR3 covers 13 residues. Per the germline V gene, CDR1 is EGSTGY and CDR2 is YDSYTSSV. The J segment lost 6 bases and the V segment lost 4 bases, leaving 9 bases of the junction unmatched. The CDR3 is CATWDGPGYKKLF. Here the CDR3 DNA reads TGTGCCACCTGGGACGGGCCAGGTTATAAGAAACTCTTT.

This chain links TRGV5 with TRGJ1 or TRGJ2. The CDR3 extends over 14 amino acids. CDR1 VINAFY and CDR2 YDVSNSKD come from the germline V gene. The V gene end was trimmed by 0 bases and the J gene end by 6 bases; junction bases not matched to a gene: 8. CDR3 in DNA: TGTGCCACCTGGGACAGGCCTTCTGCTTATAAGAAACTCTTT. Translating gives CATWDRPSAYKKLF.

V is TRGV2 and J is TRGJ1 or TRGJ2. CDR1 EGSNGY and CDR2 YDSYNSKV come from the germline V gene. The CDR3 sequence is 13 residues long. The ends lost 0 bases at V and 5 bases at J; junction bases unmatched: 4. The CDR3 protein is CATWDGRHYKKLF. The CDR3 DNA sequence: TGTGCCACCTGGGACGGGCGCCATTATAAGAAACTCTTT.

This clone qualifies as medium-sized. The chain couples TRGV8 to TRGJ1 or TRGJ2. Trimming removed 3 bases from V and 0 bases from J; junction bases left unmatched: 8. The CDR3 spans 15 residues. Germline CDR1 is VENAVY and CDR2 is YDSYNSRV. DNA for the CDR3: TGTGCCACCTGGGATGTCCTCTTGAATTATTATAAGAAACTCTTT. It yields the protein CATWDVLLNYYKKLF.

The table lists this clone with a few counts. At one boundary the junction diverges from the germline segment, which might be a read error. The V call is TRGV4, the J call TRGJ1 or TRGJ2. Germline lookup yields CDR1 EGSTGY and CDR2 YDSYTSSV. The CDR3 is 10 residues long. CDR3: CATWDGFQFF. CDR3 bases: TGTGCCACCTGGGATGGTTTCCAATTCTTT.

This chain joins TRGV2 and TRGJ1 or TRGJ2. Germline V gene data show CDR1 as EGSNGY and CDR2 as YDSYNSKV. This CDR3 contains 13 residues. The junction had 6 bases not matched to a gene; V was cut back by 0 bases and J by 7 bases. The CDR3, as DNA: TGTGCCACCTGGGACGGGACGTGGTATAAGAAACTCTTT. Translated, it gives CATWDGTWYKKLF.